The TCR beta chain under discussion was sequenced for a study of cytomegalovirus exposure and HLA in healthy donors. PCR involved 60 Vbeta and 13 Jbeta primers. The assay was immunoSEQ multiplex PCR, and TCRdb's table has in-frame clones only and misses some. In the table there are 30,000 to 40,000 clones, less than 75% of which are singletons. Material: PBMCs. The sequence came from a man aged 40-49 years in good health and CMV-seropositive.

This CDR3 reads CASSPVSGGAYEQYF. CDR3 DNA: TGTGCCAGCTCACCCGTGAGCGGGGGGGCTTACGAGCAGTACTTC. The rearrangement joins TRBV18 to TRBJ2-7; 10 nucleotides line up with TRBD2. The length of the CDR3 is 15 residues. Per the germline V gene, CDR1 is KGHSH and CDR2 is LQKENI. V trimming: 3 bases; J trimming: 4 bases; junction bases outside the gene matches: 6.